This TCR beta chain was found in a study of T cells expressing NK-cell markers. Study-level background: Sorted CD3+CD56+NKG2C+, CD3+CD56+NKG2C- and CD3+CD56-NKG2C+ T-cell subsets were beta-chain profiled. Within the sequenced cohort of eight donors, seven exhibited HCMV seropositivity and one was seronegative.

Note on this clonotype: Its specificity is not known.

Scientists made TCR beta cDNA using 5'RACE template switching with UMIs. TCRdb re-called the 5' RACE reads; one entry per CDR3 protein, DNA not given. The sample includes hundreds of thousands of distinct CDR3 sequences. The length of the CDR3 is 13 residues. CDR1 and CDR2 from the germline V gene are DFQATT and SNEGSKA (reference sequence). Regarding the study as a whole: The contribution of dominant NKG2C+ clonotypes to CD8+ T cells in about 6 donors was roughly 1.0-7.0%.

This clonotype was obtained from a woman aged 18 to 75 in good health. The sequenced sample was blood T cells: a sorted CD56 or NKG2C T cell subset, CD4+ or CD8+ T cells, or bulk PBMC T cells (not recorded which). The rearrangement uses TRBV20-1 and TRBJ2-3; the TCRdb call, TRBD1, lacks DNA for checking. CDR3 sequence reads: CSALTGSTDTQYF.